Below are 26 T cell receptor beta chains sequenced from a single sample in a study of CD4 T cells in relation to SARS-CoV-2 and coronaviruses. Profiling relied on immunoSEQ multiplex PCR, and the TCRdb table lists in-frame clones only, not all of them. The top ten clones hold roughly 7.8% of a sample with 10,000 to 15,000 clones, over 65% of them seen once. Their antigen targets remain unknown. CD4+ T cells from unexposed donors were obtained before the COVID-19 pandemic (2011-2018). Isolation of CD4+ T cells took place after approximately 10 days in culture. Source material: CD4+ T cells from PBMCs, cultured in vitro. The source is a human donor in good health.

In nucleotides, the CDR3 is TGTGCCAGCAGTCCTAACAGGGATTGGGAGACCCAGTACTTC. It is translated as CASSPNRDWETQYF. V usage is TRBV27 and J usage is TRBJ2-5; D is perhaps TRBD1 (6 bases). This CDR3 region has 14 residues. V was shortened by 5 bases and J by 5 bases, with 15 bases between the two germline ends. The germline V gene encodes CDR1 MNHEY and CDR2 SMNVEV (reference sequence).

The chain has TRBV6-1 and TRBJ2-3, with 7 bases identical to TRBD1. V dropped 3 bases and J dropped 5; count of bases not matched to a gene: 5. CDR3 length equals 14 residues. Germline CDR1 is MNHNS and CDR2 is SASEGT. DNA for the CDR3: TGTGCCAGCAGTGAGGACAGGAACCGAGATACGCAGTATTTT. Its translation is CASSEDRNRDTQYF.

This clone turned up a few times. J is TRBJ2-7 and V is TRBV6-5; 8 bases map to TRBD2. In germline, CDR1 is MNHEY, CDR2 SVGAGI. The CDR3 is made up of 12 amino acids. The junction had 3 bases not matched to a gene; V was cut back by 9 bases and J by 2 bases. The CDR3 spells CASMGLAYEQYF. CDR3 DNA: TGTGCCAGTATGGGACTAGCCTACGAGCAGTACTTC.

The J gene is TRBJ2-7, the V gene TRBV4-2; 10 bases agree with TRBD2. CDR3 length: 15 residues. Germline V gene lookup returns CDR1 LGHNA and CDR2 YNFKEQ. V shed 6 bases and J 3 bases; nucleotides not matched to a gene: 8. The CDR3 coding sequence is TGTGCCAGCAGGGTGAGCGCTAGCGGGAGCTACGAGCAGTACTTC. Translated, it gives CASRVSASGSYEQYF.

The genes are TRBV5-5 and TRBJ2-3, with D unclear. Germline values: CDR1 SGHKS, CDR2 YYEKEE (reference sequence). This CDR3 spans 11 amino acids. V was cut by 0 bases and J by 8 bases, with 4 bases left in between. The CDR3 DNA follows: TGTGCCAGCAGCTTGGACTTTACGCAGTATTTT. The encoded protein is CASSLDFTQYF. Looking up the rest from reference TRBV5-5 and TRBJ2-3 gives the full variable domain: DAGVTQSPTHLIKTRGQQVTLRCSPISGHKSVSWYQQVLGQGPQFIFQYYEKEERGRGNFPDRFSARQFPNYSSELNVNALLLGDSALYLCASSLDFTQYFGPGTRLTVL.

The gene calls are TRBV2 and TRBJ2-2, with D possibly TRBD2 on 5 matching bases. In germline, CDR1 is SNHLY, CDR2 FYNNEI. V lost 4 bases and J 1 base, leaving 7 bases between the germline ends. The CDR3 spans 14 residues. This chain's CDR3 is CASSVGENTGELFF. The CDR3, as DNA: TGTGCCAGCAGTGTGGGAGAGAACACCGGGGAGCTGTTTTTT.

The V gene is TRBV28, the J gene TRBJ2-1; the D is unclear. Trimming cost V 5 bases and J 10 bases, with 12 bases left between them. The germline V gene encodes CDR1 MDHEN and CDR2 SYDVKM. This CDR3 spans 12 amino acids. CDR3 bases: TGTGCCAGCAGTGTCCAGGAGAAGGAGCAGTTCTTC. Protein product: CASSVQEKEQFF.

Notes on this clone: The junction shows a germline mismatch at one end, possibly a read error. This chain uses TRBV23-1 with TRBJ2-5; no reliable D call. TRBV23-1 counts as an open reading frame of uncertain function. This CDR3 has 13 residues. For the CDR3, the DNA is TGCGCCAGCAGTCCTCGGACCTTTCTAACCCTGTACTTC. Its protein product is CASSPRTFLTLYF.

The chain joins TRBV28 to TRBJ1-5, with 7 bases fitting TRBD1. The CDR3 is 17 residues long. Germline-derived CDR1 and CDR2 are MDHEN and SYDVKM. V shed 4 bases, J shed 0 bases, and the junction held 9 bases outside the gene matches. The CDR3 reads CASSSVGGQFSNQPQHF. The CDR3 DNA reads TGTGCCAGCAGTTCAGTGGGGGGACAGTTTAGCAATCAGCCCCAGCATTTT.

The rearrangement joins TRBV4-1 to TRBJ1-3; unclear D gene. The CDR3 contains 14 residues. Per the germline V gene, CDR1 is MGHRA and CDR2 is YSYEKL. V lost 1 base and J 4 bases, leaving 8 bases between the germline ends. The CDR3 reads CASSQGWRGNTIYF. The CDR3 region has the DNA TGCGCCAGCAGCCAAGGGTGGCGCGGAAACACCATATATTTT.

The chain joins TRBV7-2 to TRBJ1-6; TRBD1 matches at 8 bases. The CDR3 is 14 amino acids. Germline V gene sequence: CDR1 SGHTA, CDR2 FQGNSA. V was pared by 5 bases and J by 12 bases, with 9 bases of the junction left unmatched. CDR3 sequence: CASSVTGGRGPLHF. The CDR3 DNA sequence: TGTGCCAGCAGCGTCACAGGGGGTCGAGGACCCCTCCACTTT. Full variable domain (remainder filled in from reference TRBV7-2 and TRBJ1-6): GAGVSQSPSNKVTEKGKDVELRCDPISGHTALYWYRQSLGQGLEFLIYFQGNSAPDKSGLPSDRFSAERTGGSVSTLTIQRTQQEDSAVYLCASSVTGGRGPLHFGNGTRLTVT.

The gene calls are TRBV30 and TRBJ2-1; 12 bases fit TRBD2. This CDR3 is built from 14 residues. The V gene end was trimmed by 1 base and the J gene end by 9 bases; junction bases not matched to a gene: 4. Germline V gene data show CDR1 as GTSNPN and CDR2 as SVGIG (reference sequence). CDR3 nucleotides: TGTGCCTGGAGTGGACCTAGCGGGAGGGCTGAGCAGTTCTTC. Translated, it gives CAWSGPSGRAEQFF.

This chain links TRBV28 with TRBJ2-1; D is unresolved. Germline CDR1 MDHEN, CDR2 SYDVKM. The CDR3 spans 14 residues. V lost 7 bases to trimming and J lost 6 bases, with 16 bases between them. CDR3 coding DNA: TGTGCCAGCATAGAGCTCTCCTCGGGCAATGAGCAGTTCTTC. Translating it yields CASIELSSGNEQFF.

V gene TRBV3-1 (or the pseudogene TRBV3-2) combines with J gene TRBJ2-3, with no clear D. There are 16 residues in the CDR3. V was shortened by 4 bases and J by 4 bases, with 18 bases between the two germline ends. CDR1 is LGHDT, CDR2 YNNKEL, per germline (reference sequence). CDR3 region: CASSRLVLPTPDTQYF. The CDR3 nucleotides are TGTGCCAGCAGCCGTCTTGTCCTACCGACCCCAGATACGCAGTATTTT.

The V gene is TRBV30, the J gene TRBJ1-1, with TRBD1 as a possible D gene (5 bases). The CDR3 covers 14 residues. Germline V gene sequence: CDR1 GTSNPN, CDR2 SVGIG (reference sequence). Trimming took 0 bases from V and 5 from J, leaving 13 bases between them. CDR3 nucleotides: TGTGCCTGGAGTGTATATGGGGGGAGTACTGAAGCTTTCTTT. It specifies CAWSVYGGSTEAFF.

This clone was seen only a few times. This CDR3 is CASSHSGSSYEQYF. The DNA of the CDR3 is TGCGCCAGCAGCCATAGTGGGAGCTCCTACGAGCAGTACTTC. The rearrangement joins TRBV4-1 to TRBJ2-7; perhaps TRBD2 as D (5 bases). Deletions cut 3 bases from V and 0 bases from J, with 9 bases between. From germline, CDR1 is MGHRA and CDR2 YSYEKL. The CDR3 consists of 14 residues.

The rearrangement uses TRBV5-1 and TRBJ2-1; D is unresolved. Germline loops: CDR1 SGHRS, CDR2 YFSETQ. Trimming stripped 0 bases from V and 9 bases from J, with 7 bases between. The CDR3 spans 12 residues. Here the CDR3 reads CASSLDKVEQFF. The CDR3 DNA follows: TGCGCCAGCAGCTTGGACAAGGTTGAGCAGTTCTTC.

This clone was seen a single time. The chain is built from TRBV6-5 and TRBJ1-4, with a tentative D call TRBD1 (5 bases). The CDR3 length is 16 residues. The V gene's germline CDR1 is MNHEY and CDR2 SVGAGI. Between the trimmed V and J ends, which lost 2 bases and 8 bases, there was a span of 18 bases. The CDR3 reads CASSYRRDPIHEKLFF. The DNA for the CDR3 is TGTGCCAGCAGTTACCGGCGGGACCCAATCCACGAAAAACTGTTTTTT.

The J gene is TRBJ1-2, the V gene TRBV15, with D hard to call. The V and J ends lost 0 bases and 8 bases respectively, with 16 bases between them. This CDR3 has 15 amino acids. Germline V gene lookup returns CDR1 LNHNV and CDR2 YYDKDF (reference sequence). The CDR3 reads CATSREGYNFGGYTF. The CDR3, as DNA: TGTGCCACCAGCAGAGAAGGTTACAATTTCGGGGGCTACACCTTC.

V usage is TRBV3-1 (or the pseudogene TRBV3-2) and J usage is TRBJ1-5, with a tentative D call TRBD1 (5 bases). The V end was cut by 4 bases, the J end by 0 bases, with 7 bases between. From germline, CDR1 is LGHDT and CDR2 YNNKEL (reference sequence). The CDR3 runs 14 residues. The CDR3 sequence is CASSPQGSNQPQHF. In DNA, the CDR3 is TGTGCCAGCAGCCCCCAGGGTAGCAATCAGCCCCAGCATTTT.

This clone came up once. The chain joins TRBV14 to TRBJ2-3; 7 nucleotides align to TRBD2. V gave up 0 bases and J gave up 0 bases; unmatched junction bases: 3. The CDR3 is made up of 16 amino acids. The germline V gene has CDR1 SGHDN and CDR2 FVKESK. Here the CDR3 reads CASSQDTGRSTDTQYF. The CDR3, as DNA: TGTGCCAGCAGCCAAGATACCGGGAGGAGCACAGATACGCAGTATTTT.

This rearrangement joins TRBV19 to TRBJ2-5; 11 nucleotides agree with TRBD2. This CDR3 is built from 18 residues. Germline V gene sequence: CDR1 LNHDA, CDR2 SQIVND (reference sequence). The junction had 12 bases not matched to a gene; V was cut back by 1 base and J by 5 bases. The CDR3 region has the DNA TGTGCCAGTAGTATAGGTACAGGAGTAGCGGGAGGGTACGAGACCCAGTACTTC. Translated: CASSIGTGVAGGYETQYF.

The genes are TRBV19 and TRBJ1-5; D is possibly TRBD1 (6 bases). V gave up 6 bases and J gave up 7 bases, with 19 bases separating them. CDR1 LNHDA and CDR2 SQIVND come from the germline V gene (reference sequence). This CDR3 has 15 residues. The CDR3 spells CASRQHRESEQPQHF. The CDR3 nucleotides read TGTGCCAGTAGACAACACAGGGAATCGGAACAGCCCCAGCATTTT.

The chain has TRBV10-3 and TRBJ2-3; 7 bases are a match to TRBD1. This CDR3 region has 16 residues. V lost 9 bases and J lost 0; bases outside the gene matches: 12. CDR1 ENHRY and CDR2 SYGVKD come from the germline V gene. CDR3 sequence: CAIGTARDPSTDTQYF. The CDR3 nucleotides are TGTGCCATAGGGACAGCCAGAGATCCTAGCACAGATACGCAGTATTTT.

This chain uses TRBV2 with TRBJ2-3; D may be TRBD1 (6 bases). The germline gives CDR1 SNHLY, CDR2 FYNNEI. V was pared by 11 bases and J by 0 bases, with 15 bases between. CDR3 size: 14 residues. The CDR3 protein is CASFRTASTDTQYF. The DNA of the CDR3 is TGTGCCTCCTTCCGGACAGCAAGCACAGATACGCAGTATTTT.

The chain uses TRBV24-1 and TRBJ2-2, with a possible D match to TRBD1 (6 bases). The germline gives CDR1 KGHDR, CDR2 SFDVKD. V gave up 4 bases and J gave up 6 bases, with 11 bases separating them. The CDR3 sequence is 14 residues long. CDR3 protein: CATSESGVAGELFF. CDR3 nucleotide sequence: TGTGCCACCAGTGAATCAGGGGTCGCCGGGGAGCTGTTTTTT.